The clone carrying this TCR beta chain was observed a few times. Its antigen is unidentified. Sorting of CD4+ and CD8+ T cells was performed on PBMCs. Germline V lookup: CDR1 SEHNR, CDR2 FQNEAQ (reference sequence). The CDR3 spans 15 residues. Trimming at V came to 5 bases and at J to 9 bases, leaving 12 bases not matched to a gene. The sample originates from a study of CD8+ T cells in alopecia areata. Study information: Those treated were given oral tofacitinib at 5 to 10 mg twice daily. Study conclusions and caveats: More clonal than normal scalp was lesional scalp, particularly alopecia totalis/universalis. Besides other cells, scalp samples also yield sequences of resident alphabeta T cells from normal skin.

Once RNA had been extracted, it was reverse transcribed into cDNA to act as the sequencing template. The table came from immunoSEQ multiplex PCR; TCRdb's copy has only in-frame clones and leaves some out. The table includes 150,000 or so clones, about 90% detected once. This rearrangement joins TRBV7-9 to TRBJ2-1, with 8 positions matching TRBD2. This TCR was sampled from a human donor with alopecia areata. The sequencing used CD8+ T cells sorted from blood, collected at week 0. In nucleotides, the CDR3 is TGTGCCAGCAGCCCCGGGACTAGGCTCGGTGGTGAGCAGTTCTTC. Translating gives CASSPGTRLGGEQFF.